Listed below are T cell receptor beta chains from one sample, sequenced in a study of blood T cell repertoires in COVID-19. Profiling relied on immunoSEQ multiplex PCR, and the TCRdb table lists in-frame clones only, not all of them. In the table there are under 150,000 clones, 76% of which are singletons. The specimen was peripheral blood. All receptors derive from an elderly woman with active or convalescent COVID-19. CDR3s include the opening cysteine and the closing phenylalanine or tryptophan. D genes are given only for firm matches. Clone size is shown for a subset of rows, as once, few, many or a class of expanded clone.

V,J,D,size,DNA,CDR3
TRBV9,TRBJ1-4,.,.,TGTGCCAGCAGCGTAGTGGGGGCGCGAGGTGAAAAACTGTTTTTT,CASSVVGARGEKLFF
TRBV30,TRBJ2-3,TRBD1,.,TGTGCCTGGAGTGGAAAAACAGGGGGTAAGCGGTCAGATACGCAGTATTTT,CAWSGKTGGKRSDTQYF
TRBV15,TRBJ1-2,TRBD1,.,TGTGCCACCAGCAGACGAGACAGGGTGGTTCTGGGAGGCTACACCTTC,CATSRRDRVVLGGYTF
TRBV28,TRBJ1-2,.,few,TGTGCCAGCAGCAGCGTCTATGGCTACACCTTC,CASSSVYGYTF
TRBV6-2/TRBV6-3,TRBJ1-1,TRBD1,once,TGTGCCAGCAGTTATACAGGGGTGAACACTGAAGCTTTCTTT,CASSYTGVNTEAFF
TRBV5-6,TRBJ2-1,.,.,TGTGCCAGCAGCTTGTTCTCTGAACACACATATTATGAGCAGTTCTTC,CASSLFSEHTYYEQFF
TRBV28,TRBJ1-2,TRBD1,.,TGTGCCAGCAGTTTCCTACAGGGGATGGGGGGCTACACCTTC,CASSFLQGMGGYTF
TRBV29-1,TRBJ2-7,TRBD2,.,TGCAGCGTTGAAGATCGAGCATGGGGGGGCTCCTACGAGCAGTACTTC,CSVEDRAWGGSYEQYF
TRBV7-2,TRBJ1-5,.,.,TGTGCCAGCAGCCCACAGCCCCGGTTCGGTAATCAGCCCCAGCATTTT,CASSPQPRFGNQPQHF
TRBV28,TRBJ1-4,TRBD1,few,TGTGCCTGCCAGGGGGAATGGGGAAAACTGTTTTTT,CACQGEWGKLFF
TRBV18,TRBJ1-1,TRBD1,.,TGTGCCAGCTCACCAGGCCGGGACAGGGTGAACCCTGAAGCTTTCTTT,CASSPGRDRVNPEAFF
TRBV14,TRBJ2-2,.,.,TGTGCCAGCAGCCAAGCGGTCGGGGGTGTAACCGGGGAGCTGTTTTTT,CASSQAVGGVTGELFF
TRBV27,TRBJ2-3,.,.,TGTGCCAGCAGTTTTTTACAGTCAGATACGCAGTATTTT,CASSFLQSDTQYF
TRBV25-1,TRBJ1-1,.,.,TGTGCCAGCAGTGAGTTTGGGAGAGGATTCACTGAAGCTTTCTTT,CASSEFGRGFTEAFF
TRBV6-1,TRBJ1-2,TRBD1,.,TGTGCCAGCAGCACGACAGGGAACTATGGCTACACCTTC,CASSTTGNYGYTF
TRBV7-8,TRBJ2-1,TRBD2,.,TGTGCCAGCAGCTCGGGACTAGCGGGGGGGTTTGAGCAGTTCTTC,CASSSGLAGGFEQFF
TRBV27,TRBJ2-7,TRBD1,.,TGTGCCAGCAGTACACAGGGGCGTACTAGTCGTGACGAGCAGTACTTC,CASSTQGRTSRDEQYF
TRBV7-9,TRBJ1-5,.,.,TGTGCCAGCAGCTCTTACCCTCCGTGGAAGGGGAGGGCTCAGCCCCAGCATTTT,CASSSYPPWKGRAQPQHF
TRBV6-5,TRBJ1-1,TRBD1,.,TGTGCCAGCACCCCCGGGACAGGTGTACGAACTGAAGCTTTCTTT,CASTPGTGVRTEAFF
TRBV19,TRBJ2-2,.,.,TGTGCCAGTAGTATCTGGGGGCTTGACACCGGGGAGCTGTTTTTT,CASSIWGLDTGELFF
TRBV2,TRBJ1-4,.,.,TGTGCCAGCGGGGGCAATGAAAAACTGTTTTTT,CASGGNEKLFF
TRBV29-1,TRBJ1-1,.,.,TGCAGCGTTGGCGCCTCGGGGGGCAACACTGAAGCCTTCTTT,CSVGASGGNTEAFF
TRBV6-1,TRBJ1-2,TRBD1,.,TGTGCCAGCAGTGAAAGAACAGGGGCCCCGATCTATGGCTACACCTTC,CASSERTGAPIYGYTF
TRBV24-1,TRBJ2-5,.,.,TGTGCCACCAGTGATCGACAGGGAGGCGATTACTTC,CATSDRQGGDYF
TRBV9,TRBJ2-5,TRBD1,.,TGTGCCAGCAGCATGAACGACAGGGGCGGGCAAGAGACCCAGTACTTC,CASSMNDRGGQETQYF
TRBV9,TRBJ2-2,TRBD1,.,TGTGCCAGCCGGTCCCGGGACAGGGCCGGGGAGCTGTTTTTT,CASRSRDRAGELFF